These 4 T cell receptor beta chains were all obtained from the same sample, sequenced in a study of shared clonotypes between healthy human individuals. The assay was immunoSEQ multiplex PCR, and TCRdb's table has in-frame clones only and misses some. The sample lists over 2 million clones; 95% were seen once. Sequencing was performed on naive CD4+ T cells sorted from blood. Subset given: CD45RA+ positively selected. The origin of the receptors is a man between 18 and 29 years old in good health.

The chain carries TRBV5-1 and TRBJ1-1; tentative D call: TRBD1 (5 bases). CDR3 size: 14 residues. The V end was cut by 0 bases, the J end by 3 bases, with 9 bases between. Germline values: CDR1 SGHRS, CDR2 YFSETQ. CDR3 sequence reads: CASSLERGDTEAFF. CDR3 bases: TGCGCCAGCAGCTTGGAAAGGGGTGACACTGAAGCTTTCTTT.

CDR3 DNA: TGTGCCATCAGTGAGTCACTAGCGGGGGACCCCTTCTACGAGCAGTACTTC. Its protein is CAISESLAGDPFYEQYF. The chain is built from TRBV10-3 and TRBJ2-7; 11 nucleotides agree with TRBD2. V was clipped by 0 bases and J by 3 bases; unmatched bases: 7. Germline loops: CDR1 ENHRY, CDR2 SYGVKD. The CDR3 contains 17 residues.

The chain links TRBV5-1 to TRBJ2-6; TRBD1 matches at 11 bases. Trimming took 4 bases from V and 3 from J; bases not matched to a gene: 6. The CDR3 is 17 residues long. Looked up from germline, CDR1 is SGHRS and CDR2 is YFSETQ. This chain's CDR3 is CASSHGQGAIGANVLTF. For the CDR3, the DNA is TGCGCCAGCAGCCATGGACAGGGGGCGATTGGGGCCAACGTCCTGACTTTC. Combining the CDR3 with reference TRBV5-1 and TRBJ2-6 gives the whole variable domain KAGVTQTPRYLIKTRGQQVTLSCSPISGHRSVSWYQQTPGQGLQFLFEYFSETQRNKGNFPGRFSGRQFSNSRSEMNVSTLELGDSALYLCASSHGQGAIGANVLTFGAGSRLTVL.

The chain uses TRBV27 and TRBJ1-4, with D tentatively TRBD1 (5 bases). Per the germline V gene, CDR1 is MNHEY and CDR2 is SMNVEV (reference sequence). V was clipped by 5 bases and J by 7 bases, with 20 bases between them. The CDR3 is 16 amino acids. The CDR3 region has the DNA TGTGCCAGCAGTACACTACAGTGGGGGGAAGGTGAAAAACTGTTTTTT. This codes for CASSTLQWGEGEKLFF.